The 26 T cell receptor beta chains in this list originate from one sample, sequenced in a study of blood T cell repertoires in COVID-19. Only in-frame clones appear in the TCRdb table, and some are missing; sequencing was by immunoSEQ multiplex PCR. The sample consists of hundreds of thousands of clones, over 75% of them appearing once. The sample taken for sequencing was PBMCs or T cells enriched from blood (not recorded which). These receptors were collected from a man aged 25-45 years who had recovered from COVID-19.

The genes are TRBV7-6 and TRBJ2-7; 10 bases are a match to TRBD1. V trimming: 4 bases; J trimming: 2 bases; junction bases outside the gene matches: 5. This CDR3 has 15 amino acids. The V gene's germline CDR1 is SGHVS and CDR2 FNYEAQ. The CDR3 DNA sequence: TGTGCCAGCAGCTCGGGACAGGGGTCCCCCTACGAGCAGTACTTC. Encoded protein: CASSSGQGSPYEQYF.

CDR3 DNA: TGTGCCAGCAGGGGGTGGGACAGAGGGGATGAGCAGTTCTTC. It translates to CASRGWDRGDEQFF. This chain joins TRBV27 and TRBJ2-1, with 7 bases aligning to TRBD1. Trimming at V came to 6 bases and at J to 8 bases, leaving 10 bases not matched to a gene. The germline V gene has CDR1 MNHEY and CDR2 SMNVEV (reference sequence). This CDR3 spans 14 amino acids.

This chain uses TRBV12-3 or TRBV12-4 with TRBJ1-4, with D uncertain. The germline V and J ends were trimmed by 5 bases and 6 bases, with 7 bases remaining between them. This CDR3 region has 12 residues. The CDR3 sequence: CASSATDEKLFF. The CDR3 DNA is TGTGCCAGCAGTGCCACGGATGAAAAACTGTTTTTT.

The rearrangement links TRBV18 to TRBJ2-3; a weak D match, TRBD2 (6 bases). The germline V gene encodes CDR1 KGHSH and CDR2 LQKENI. The V end lost 5 bases, the J end lost 4 bases, and 10 bases lay between the germline ends. The CDR3 extends over 13 amino acids. Here the CDR3 reads CASSFRGADTQYF. As DNA, the CDR3 is TGTGCCAGCTCATTCCGCGGGGCAGATACGCAGTATTTT.

V usage is TRBV18 and J usage is TRBJ1-1, with 7 bases identical to TRBD1. Trimming cost V 4 bases and J 1 base; bases outside gene matches: 3. Germline CDR1 KGHSH, CDR2 LQKENI. This CDR3 has 14 amino acids. The CDR3 sequence is CASSRGQSNTEAFF. CDR3 DNA sequence: TGTGCCAGCTCACGGGGACAGTCGAACACTGAAGCTTTCTTT.

The rearrangement links TRBV28 to TRBJ2-2; 8 bases match TRBD2. This CDR3 has 16 residues. The V gene end was trimmed by 7 bases and the J gene end by 6 bases; junction bases not matched to a gene: 13. Germline CDR1 MDHEN, CDR2 SYDVKM. For the CDR3, the DNA is TGTGCCAGCATGGGGTTAGCGGGAACTAAACCCGGGGAGCTGTTTTTT. Translated: CASMGLAGTKPGELFF.

This clone was seen only once. V usage is TRBV29-1 and J usage is TRBJ1-1; D not certain. Germline V gives CDR1 SQVTM, CDR2 ANQGSEA. V was pared by 1 base and J by 0 bases, with 24 bases between. This CDR3 spans 19 amino acids. The CDR3 sequence is CSVEGRPVALSTMNTEAFF. The CDR3 DNA sequence: TGCAGCGTTGAAGGGAGGCCCGTTGCTTTATCTACTATGAACACTGAAGCTTTCTTT. The variable domain in full, completed from reference TRBV29-1 and TRBJ1-1, reads SAVISQKPSRDICQRGTSLTIQCQVDSQVTMMFWYRQQPGQSLTLIATANQGSEATYESGFVIDKFPISRPNLTFSTLTVSNMSPEDSSIYLCSVEGRPVALSTMNTEAFFGQGTRLTVV.

The V call is TRBV28, the J call TRBJ2-7; 7 positions match TRBD2. Germline loops: CDR1 MDHEN, CDR2 SYDVKM. Trimming removed 3 bases from V and 3 bases from J; junction bases left unmatched: 5. The CDR3 sequence is 14 residues long. CDR3 nucleotides: TGTGCCAGCAGTTTGGCGGGAGAGATCTACGAGCAGTACTTC. This gives the protein CASSLAGEIYEQYF.

This chain uses TRBV30 with TRBJ1-2; D gene unclear. The CDR3 loop spans 19 amino acids. V was trimmed by 0 bases and J by 8 bases, leaving 31 bases between them. The germline V gene has CDR1 GTSNPN and CDR2 SVGIG (reference sequence). Here the CDR3 DNA reads TGTGCCTGGAGTGTACTAAGGTTATCGCCCCTACCCATCGGTGGCGGCTACACCTTC. It translates to CAWSVLRLSPLPIGGGYTF.

The chain has TRBV28 and TRBJ2-7, with unresolved D. V gave up 9 bases and J gave up 4 bases, with 13 bases separating them. Germline values: CDR1 MDHEN, CDR2 SYDVKM. This CDR3 has 12 residues. The CDR3 DNA sequence: TGTGCCAGGATAGTTCCTATGTACGAGCAGTACTTC. It is translated as CARIVPMYEQYF.

The V and J genes are TRBV19 and TRBJ2-5; 10 bases fit TRBD2. V was pared by 4 bases and J by 1 base, with 6 bases of the junction left unmatched. Germline V gene data show CDR1 as LNHDA and CDR2 as SQIVND (reference sequence). The CDR3 contains 16 residues. The CDR3 spells CASSTLSGRGQETQYF. The CDR3 DNA is TGTGCCAGTAGTACTCTAAGCGGGAGGGGCCAAGAGACCCAGTACTTC.

CDR3 amino acids: CAWSGGGTRLETQYF. For the CDR3, the DNA is TGTGCCTGGAGTGGGGGAGGGACTAGGTTAGAGACCCAGTACTTC. The chain joins TRBV30 to TRBJ2-5; 8 bases fit TRBD2. V shed 1 base and J 4 bases; nucleotides not matched to a gene: 8. Germline-derived CDR1 and CDR2 are GTSNPN and SVGIG (reference sequence). There are 15 residues in the CDR3.

The chain is built from TRBV5-1 and TRBJ2-7; perhaps TRBD1 as D (5 bases). The CDR3 runs 15 residues. CDR1 SGHRS and CDR2 YFSETQ come from the germline V gene. V was clipped by 4 bases and J by 0 bases, with 14 bases between them. DNA of the CDR3: TGCGCCAGCAGCGTAGACAGTGAGTCCTCCTACGAGCAGTACTTC. It translates to CASSVDSESSYEQYF. The full variable domain, its missing parts supplied by reference TRBV5-1 and TRBJ2-7, is KAGVTQTPRYLIKTRGQQVTLSCSPISGHRSVSWYQQTPGQGLQFLFEYFSETQRNKGNFPGRFSGRQFSNSRSEMNVSTLELGDSALYLCASSVDSESSYEQYFGPGTRLTVT.

The chain has TRBV2 and TRBJ1-3; 8 bases fit TRBD1. This CDR3 has 14 residues. The V gene's germline CDR1 is SNHLY and CDR2 FYNNEI. Unmatched junction bases numbered 5, after V lost 6 bases and J lost 4 bases. CDR3 coding DNA: TGTGCCAGCAGGACAGGGGTAGGGGGAAACACCATATATTTT. This codes for CASRTGVGGNTIYF.

The V call is TRBV14, the J call TRBJ1-4; D unresolved. Germline loops: CDR1 SGHDN, CDR2 FVKESK. The CDR3 runs 16 residues. Trimming left V 4 bases short and J 5 bases short, with 17 bases between. This CDR3 reads CASSPRVVVLNEKLFF. DNA for the CDR3: TGTGCCAGCAGCCCTCGGGTGGTGGTCTTGAATGAAAAACTGTTTTTT. The whole variable domain, remainder taken from reference TRBV14 and TRBJ1-4, is EAGVTQFPSHSVIEKGQTVTLRCDPISGHDNLYWYRRVMGKEIKFLLHFVKESKQDESGMPNNRFLAERTGGTYSTLKVQPAELEDSGVYFCASSPRVVVLNEKLFFGSGTQLSVL.

The rearrangement joins TRBV11-2 to TRBJ2-1, with D unclear. Between the trimmed V and J ends, which lost 2 bases and 3 bases, there was a span of 5 bases. The CDR3 runs to 13 residues. Per the germline V gene, CDR1 is SGHAT and CDR2 is FQNNGV. CDR3 sequence reads: CASSLQRYNEQFF. The DNA for the CDR3 is TGTGCCAGCAGCTTACAGCGCTACAATGAGCAGTTCTTC. The full variable domain, completed using reference TRBV11-2 and TRBJ2-1, is EAGVAQSPRYKIIEKRQSVAFWCNPISGHATLYWYQQILGQGPKLLIQFQNNGVVDDSQLPKDRFSAERLKGVDSTLKIQPAKLEDSAVYLCASSLQRYNEQFFGPGTRLTVL.

This chain links TRBV10-3 with TRBJ2-5; maybe TRBD1 (5 bases). Germline loops: CDR1 ENHRY, CDR2 SYGVKD. The CDR3 is made up of 13 amino acids. V was pared by 8 bases and J by 1 base, with 11 bases between. CDR3 protein: CAISPTAQETQYF. DNA of the CDR3: TGTGCCATCTCCCCGACAGCCCAAGAGACCCAGTACTTC.

The chain employs TRBV12-5 and TRBJ1-1; TRBD1 is a possible D gene (5 bases). CDR1 and CDR2 from the germline V gene are LGHNT and FRNRAP. The CDR3 consists of 15 residues. Trimming stripped 8 bases from V and 1 base from J, with 17 bases between. This chain's CDR3 is CASRPGHRQNTEAFF. In DNA form, the CDR3 reads TGTGCTAGTCGACCCGGGCACAGGCAGAACACTGAAGCTTTCTTT.

This chain uses TRBV7-3 with TRBJ2-1; 11 bases match TRBD2. V was clipped by 6 bases and J by 8 bases; unmatched bases: 3. CDR3 size: 13 residues. Germline CDR1 and CDR2: SGHTA and FQGTGA. The CDR3 region is CASSLAGGYEQFF. The CDR3 DNA sequence: TGTGCCAGCAGTCTAGCGGGGGGTTATGAGCAGTTCTTC.

The chain uses TRBV13 and TRBJ2-7; a possible D gene is TRBD2 (5 bases). CDR1 PRHDT and CDR2 FYEKMQ come from the germline V gene (reference sequence). V lost 5 bases and J 6 bases, leaving 17 bases between the germline ends. The CDR3 sequence is 14 residues long. DNA of the CDR3: TGTGCCAGCAGCCCCCCGGGAAGCCGGTCCGAGCAGTACTTC. The encoded protein is CASSPPGSRSEQYF.

This chain connects TRBV28 to TRBJ2-1; perhaps TRBD2 as D (6 bases). In germline, CDR1 is MDHEN, CDR2 SYDVKM. Trimming removed 4 bases from V and 4 bases from J, with 11 bases in between. The CDR3 contains 14 residues. The CDR3 is CASSSSGTYNEQFF. CDR3 nucleotides: TGTGCCAGCAGTTCAAGTGGGACTTACAATGAGCAGTTCTTC.

The chain uses TRBV7-2 and TRBJ2-7, with TRBD2 identical over 11 bases. Germline CDR1 SGHTA, CDR2 FQGNSA. This CDR3 is 15 amino acids long. J lost 3 bases, V lost 2 bases, and 3 bases had no gene match. The CDR3 loop is CASSLKGTSGYEQYF. The CDR3 DNA sequence: TGTGCCAGCAGCTTAAAAGGGACTAGCGGCTACGAGCAGTACTTC.

The rearrangement uses TRBV20-1 and TRBJ2-5; D is perhaps TRBD1 (6 bases). The CDR3 contains 15 residues. V was pared by 5 bases and J by 1 base, with 17 bases between. Germline-derived CDR1 and CDR2 are DFQATT and SNEGSKA (reference sequence). The CDR3 DNA reads TGCAGTGCTCGTGATGGACAGAAAGTCCAAGAGACCCAGTACTTC. It codes for CSARDGQKVQETQYF.

V and J are TRBV30 and TRBJ2-7; 9 bases are a match to TRBD1. The CDR3 contains 14 residues. Germline V gene data show CDR1 as GTSNPN and CDR2 as SVGIG (reference sequence). The V segment lost 3 bases and the J segment 4 bases; nucleotides outside the gene matches: 7. The CDR3 region is CAWSPGQGRYEQYF. In nucleotides, the CDR3 is TGTGCCTGGAGCCCGGGACAGGGAAGGTACGAGCAGTACTTC. Looking up the rest from reference TRBV30 and TRBJ2-7 gives the full variable domain: SQTIHQWPATLVQPVGSPLSLECTVEGTSNPNLYWYRQAAGRGLQLLFYSVGIGQISSEVPQNLSASRPQDRQFILSSKKLLLSDSGFYLCAWSPGQGRYEQYFGPGTRLTVT.

This clone has just a few counts. V gene TRBV12-3 or TRBV12-4 combines with J gene TRBJ2-2; D is possibly TRBD1 (5 bases). The CDR3 length is 12 residues. V lost 5 bases, J lost 7 bases, and 8 bases lay in between. The CDR3 DNA is TGTGCCAGCAGTCGCGGACACGGGGAGCTGTTTTTT. Its translation is CASSRGHGELFF.

This clone was recorded once. The rearrangement joins TRBV5-1 to TRBJ2-5, with 8 bases identical to TRBD1. There are 15 residues in the CDR3. From germline, CDR1 is SGHRS and CDR2 YFSETQ. After removal of 2 bases from V and 5 bases from J, the junction contained 8 bases not matched to a gene. The CDR3 reads CASSLSQGATETQYF. The CDR3 coding sequence is TGCGCCAGCAGCTTATCGCAGGGGGCTACGGAGACCCAGTACTTC.